These T cell receptor beta chains were read from a single sample in a study of identical twins. Each CDR3 protein is one row after TCRdb ran MiXCR on the 5' RACE reads. This sample has hundreds of thousands of distinct CDR3 sequences, with 18% found just once. The same specimen was also included in a second study, on T cells expressing NK-cell markers.

Sequencing input: PBMCs. The source of these receptors is a woman under 30 in good health. Each CDR3 is given with its conserved first and last residue.

j_gene	v_gene	CDR3aa
TRBJ1-1	TRBV10-3	CAIFNPGQGRTEAFF
TRBJ1-5	TRBV19	CASGGTGALSNQPQHF
TRBJ2-1	TRBV30	CAWSVGLAGRGQFF
TRBJ2-5	TRBV24-1	CATSDSGLPETQYF
TRBJ1-1	TRBV9	CASSVSFRGHTEAFF
TRBJ2-7	TRBV5-1	CASSLPLSEEQYF
TRBJ2-1	TRBV21-1	CSRKRGLAGADYNEQFF
TRBJ2-1	TRBV20-1	CSARDPGRDEQFF
TRBJ2-7	TRBV7-9	CASSLVVAGDHEQYF
TRBJ1-1	TRBV2	CASSLQAGSMNTEAFF
TRBJ2-3	TRBV27	CASSPGSPTDTQYF
TRBJ1-2	TRBV6-1	CASSESPGGQNYGYTF
TRBJ2-5	TRBV7-9	CAGGEAETQYF
TRBJ1-3	TRBV25-1	CASKRGGTGNTIYF
TRBJ1-1	TRBV30	CAWGRTAPSAFF
TRBJ2-2	TRBV6-4	CASSAQGPTGELFF
TRBJ2-2	TRBV6-1	CASSLYFGQGATGELFF
TRBJ2-1	TRBV6-5	CASSYGGFEQFF
TRBJ2-1	TRBV6-5	CASSLLRTSWDYNEQFF
TRBJ1-1	TRBV5-1	CASIRGQGAGSTEAFF
TRBJ1-6	TRBV5-1	CASSLAVGGGTSSPLHF
TRBJ2-1	TRBV6-1	CASSIDRGSYNEQFF
TRBJ1-2	TRBV15	CATSTEYLFNYGYTF
TRBJ2-7	TRBV7-8	CASSSNRDRGLYEQYF
TRBJ2-3	TRBV20-1	CSARRPSTDTQYF
TRBJ2-6	TRBV7-9	CASSRGRSGANVLTF
TRBJ2-7	TRBV4-1	CASSQASIAGYEQYF
TRBJ2-7	TRBV7-2	CASSLRTSGSYEQYF
TRBJ2-3	TRBV6-5	CASSYLAGGTDTQYF
TRBJ2-1	TRBV20-1	CSANRGIEQFF
TRBJ2-7	TRBV5-1	CASNEIWGGEQYF
TRBJ2-1	TRBV12-3/TRBV12-4	CASRGTVGGFF
TRBJ2-1	TRBV7-2	CASSSTGTNRNNEQFF
TRBJ2-5	TRBV25-1	CASSEMRGQETQYF
TRBJ1-1	TRBV6-2/TRBV6-3	CASSLRQQNTEAFF
TRBJ2-1	TRBV11-2	CASSFNGGASEFF
TRBJ2-1	TRBV30	CAWTELAGGTGEQFF
TRBJ2-5	TRBV5-1	CASSLGQAYKETQYF
TRBJ2-3	TRBV20-1	CSARGLAVDTQYF
TRBJ2-1	TRBV11-2	CASSMSGFSYNEQFF
TRBJ2-7	TRBV20-1	CSARGDAYEQYF
TRBJ2-1	TRBV6-5	CASSYSSKGTSMEFF
TRBJ2-1	TRBV4-3	CASSQVNQGGDEQFF